The rows below give T cell receptor beta chains drawn from one sample of a study of T cell clonotyping in hematopoietic cell transplantation. Profiling relied on immunoSEQ multiplex PCR, and the TCRdb table lists in-frame clones only, not all of them. The table includes 16,000 or so clones, around 93% detected once. The sample consisted of peripheral blood mononuclear cells, taken before stem cell transplant. These receptor sequences come from a man between 18 and 35 years old with biphenotypic leukemia. Some clones in this sample may be carry-over from other donors' samples. CDR3s include the opening cysteine and the closing phenylalanine or tryptophan. D genes are given only for firm matches. Expanded clones get a size class; other rows say once, few or many, or leave the size out.

v_call: TRBV2; clone_size: once; d_call: TRBD1; j_call: TRBJ2-5; cdr3_nt: TGTGTCAACAGGGGGTACGAGACCCAGTACTTC; cdr3_aa: CVNRGYETQYF
v_call: TRBV2; clone_size: -; d_call: TRBD1; j_call: TRBJ2-7; cdr3_nt: TGTGCCAGCAGTGAATTGGGACAGCTAGCCGGCCTCGAGCAGTACTTC; cdr3_aa: CASSELGQLAGLEQYF
v_call: TRBV5-6; clone_size: few; d_call: -; j_call: TRBJ1-2; cdr3_nt: TGTGCCAGCAGCTTTCCCCTACCGACAGTCTCCTATGGCTACACCTTC; cdr3_aa: CASSFPLPTVSYGYTF
v_call: TRBV2; clone_size: -; d_call: -; j_call: TRBJ2-7; cdr3_nt: TGTGCCAGCAGTGAAACGTACGAGCAGTACTTC; cdr3_aa: CASSETYEQYF
v_call: TRBV27; clone_size: -; d_call: TRBD1; j_call: TRBJ2-2; cdr3_nt: TGTGCCAGCACGTCACAGGGGGCAGACACCGGGGAGCTGTTTTTT; cdr3_aa: CASTSQGADTGELFF
v_call: TRBV4-3; clone_size: once; d_call: -; j_call: TRBJ2-6; cdr3_nt: TGCGCCAGCAGCCAAGACGGTGGGGGATCTGGGGCCAACGTCCTGACTTTC; cdr3_aa: CASSQDGGGSGANVLTF
v_call: TRBV7-2; clone_size: -; d_call: -; j_call: TRBJ1-6; cdr3_nt: TGTGCCAGCAGCTTAGTGAGGGTAAATAATTCACCCCTCCACTTT; cdr3_aa: CASSLVRVNNSPLHF
v_call: TRBV2; clone_size: -; d_call: -; j_call: TRBJ2-5; cdr3_nt: TGTGCCAGCAGCTCACACGCCCGAGGGGCCGGGATAGAGACCCAGTACTTC; cdr3_aa: CASSSHARGAGIETQYF
v_call: TRBV5-6; clone_size: -; d_call: -; j_call: TRBJ2-7; cdr3_nt: TGTGCCAGCAGCTTCGGTCGCTCCTACGAGCAGTACTTC; cdr3_aa: CASSFGRSYEQYF
v_call: TRBV30; clone_size: -; d_call: -; j_call: TRBJ1-4; cdr3_nt: TGTGCCTGGATGGGAAATGAAAAACTGTTTTTT; cdr3_aa: CAWMGNEKLFF
v_call: TRBV10-3; clone_size: -; d_call: TRBD2; j_call: TRBJ2-7; cdr3_nt: TGTGCCATCAGTGCAGCCCCCGGGGAGGGAGACTCCTACGAGCAGTACTTC; cdr3_aa: CAISAAPGEGDSYEQYF
v_call: TRBV30; clone_size: -; d_call: TRBD1; j_call: TRBJ2-7; cdr3_nt: TGTGCCTGGAGTAGGGACAGGGGCTACGAGCAGTACTTC; cdr3_aa: CAWSRDRGYEQYF
v_call: TRBV19; clone_size: -; d_call: -; j_call: TRBJ1-1; cdr3_nt: TGTGCCAGTAGTAGGGGGACGGGCCGCGGCACTGAAGCTTTCTTT; cdr3_aa: CASSRGTGRGTEAFF
v_call: TRBV4-3; clone_size: -; d_call: TRBD1; j_call: TRBJ2-5; cdr3_nt: TGCGCCAGCAGCCAAGATCGACAGGGCTTAGAGACCCAGTACTTC; cdr3_aa: CASSQDRQGLETQYF
v_call: TRBV5-8; clone_size: -; d_call: TRBD1; j_call: TRBJ2-5; cdr3_nt: TGTGCCAGCAGCCATGGGACAGGGCGAGAGACCCAGTACTTC; cdr3_aa: CASSHGTGRETQYF
v_call: TRBV30; clone_size: -; d_call: -; j_call: TRBJ1-5; cdr3_nt: TGTGCCTGGGGTACAGGGAGCAATCAGCCCCAGCATTTT; cdr3_aa: CAWGTGSNQPQHF
v_call: TRBV6-4; clone_size: -; d_call: TRBD2; j_call: TRBJ2-1; cdr3_nt: TGTGCCAGCAGTCCTCGGACTAGCGGCGGACACAATGAGCAGTTCTTC; cdr3_aa: CASSPRTSGGHNEQFF
v_call: TRBV6-5; clone_size: -; d_call: -; j_call: TRBJ2-2; cdr3_nt: TGTGCCAGCAGTTACTCGAAGGGGCCCGGGGAGCTGTTTTTT; cdr3_aa: CASSYSKGPGELFF
v_call: TRBV4-3; clone_size: -; d_call: TRBD1; j_call: TRBJ1-1; cdr3_nt: TGCGCCAGCAGCCCGTTCCCGACAGGGCACACTGAAGCTTTCTTT; cdr3_aa: CASSPFPTGHTEAFF
v_call: TRBV5-1; clone_size: -; d_call: -; j_call: TRBJ2-2; cdr3_nt: TGCGCCAGCAGCTTGGCCGGGGGAACGAACACCGGGGAGCTGTTTTTT; cdr3_aa: CASSLAGGTNTGELFF
v_call: TRBV4-3; clone_size: few; d_call: -; j_call: TRBJ1-1; cdr3_nt: TGCGCCAGCAGCCAAGATCGTTTTTTGGTGAACACTGAAGCTTTCTTT; cdr3_aa: CASSQDRFLVNTEAFF
v_call: TRBV6-4; clone_size: -; d_call: -; j_call: TRBJ2-2; cdr3_nt: TGTGCCAGCAGTGACTCGCGAGGGTCCGGGGAGCTGTTTTTT; cdr3_aa: CASSDSRGSGELFF
v_call: TRBV5-5; clone_size: -; d_call: TRBD1; j_call: TRBJ1-5; cdr3_nt: TGTGCCAGCAGTGGGACAGGGGATACGAATCAGCCCCAGCATTTT; cdr3_aa: CASSGTGDTNQPQHF
v_call: TRBV30; clone_size: -; d_call: -; j_call: TRBJ1-1; cdr3_nt: TGTGCCAGTGAGAGTAGGAACACTGAAGCTTTCTTT; cdr3_aa: CASESRNTEAFF
v_call: TRBV10-3; clone_size: -; d_call: -; j_call: TRBJ1-2; cdr3_nt: TGTGCCATCAGTGGAGCCACGGAATATGGCTACACCTTC; cdr3_aa: CAISGATEYGYTF
v_call: TRBV6-1; clone_size: once; d_call: TRBD1; j_call: TRBJ2-7; cdr3_nt: TGTGCCAGCGAAAGGGGGCGCAGAGAGCAGTACTTC; cdr3_aa: CASERGRREQYF
v_call: TRBV2; clone_size: -; d_call: -; j_call: TRBJ2-1; cdr3_nt: TGTGCCAGCAGTGTGGACTTGCAACACTACAATGAGCAGTTCTTC; cdr3_aa: CASSVDLQHYNEQFF
v_call: TRBV30; clone_size: -; d_call: TRBD1; j_call: TRBJ1-2; cdr3_nt: TGTGCCTGGAGTACGGACAGGGGGACCTATGGCTACACCTTC; cdr3_aa: CAWSTDRGTYGYTF
v_call: TRBV6-5; clone_size: -; d_call: -; j_call: TRBJ1-1; cdr3_nt: TGTGCCAGCAGATTTTTCGGTGAAGCTTTCTTT; cdr3_aa: CASRFFGEAFF
v_call: TRBV7-9; clone_size: -; d_call: TRBD1; j_call: TRBJ1-6; cdr3_nt: TGTGCCAGCAGCTTAGCTAGGGGGCCGGGTAATTCACCCCTCCACTTT; cdr3_aa: CASSLARGPGNSPLHF
v_call: TRBV6-6; clone_size: -; d_call: TRBD1; j_call: TRBJ2-7; cdr3_nt: TGTGCCAGCAGCCCGACAGGGGGATGGTACGAGCAGTACTTC; cdr3_aa: CASSPTGGWYEQYF
v_call: TRBV7-2; clone_size: once; d_call: -; j_call: TRBJ2-3; cdr3_nt: TGTGCCAGCAGCTTAAACAGGAATACAGATACGCAGTATTTT; cdr3_aa: CASSLNRNTDTQYF
v_call: TRBV19; clone_size: -; d_call: TRBD1; j_call: TRBJ1-1; cdr3_nt: TGTGCCAGTAGCTCCGGGACAGGGTTTTGGACTGAAGCTTTCTTT; cdr3_aa: CASSSGTGFWTEAFF
v_call: TRBV2; clone_size: -; d_call: -; j_call: TRBJ2-7; cdr3_nt: TGTGCCAGCAGTCCTTCACATTACGAGCAGTACTTC; cdr3_aa: CASSPSHYEQYF